This T cell receptor (beta chain) was recovered during a study of cytomegalovirus exposure and HLA in healthy donors. PCR employed 60 Vbeta and 13 Jbeta primers. Clones were sequenced by immunoSEQ multiplex PCR, and TCRdb holds only the in-frame ones, with some missing. The sample shows tens of thousands of clones, about 80% of them seen only once. CDR1 is SGDLS and CDR2 is YYNGEE in the germline V gene. The CDR3 is 17 residues long. Trimming took 0 bases from V and 2 from J; bases not matched to a gene: 5. Concerning this clone: What it binds is unknown.

Whole-study results and caveats: In vitro checks showed that a few CMV-associated chains really do target CMV antigens. Several V segments, TRBV6-2 and TRBV6-3 among them, could not be told apart and were dropped. Reportedly, TCR beta sequences accurately predicted HLA-A and HLA-B alleles in most subjects.

The sample was PBMCs. V is TRBV9 and J is TRBJ2-1; 10 nucleotides align to TRBD2. The sequence was obtained from a woman between 35 and 50 years old in good health and CMV-seronegative. The CDR3 DNA follows: TGTGCCAGCAGCGTAGGATCACTAGCGGGAACCTACAATGAGCAGTTCTTC. Residues: CASSVGSLAGTYNEQFF.